This T cell receptor (beta chain) originates from a study of cytomegalovirus exposure and HLA in healthy donors. From germline, CDR1 is MDHEN and CDR2 SYDVKM. V was pared by 6 bases and J by 6 bases, with 15 bases of the junction left unmatched. The CDR3 is 16 residues long. The study ran its PCR with 60 Vbeta and 13 Jbeta primers. Sequencing was performed with immunoSEQ multiplex PCR; in TCRdb, only in-frame clones are kept and a portion is missing. The sample carries 160,000 or so clones, 87% recorded once. V usage is TRBV28 and J usage is TRBJ1-1; 8 bases map to TRBD1. The sequenced material came from PBMCs. The clonotype was recovered from a woman in her thirties in good health and CMV-seronegative. The CDR3 nucleotides read TGTGCCAGCAGGGGCCCCACTACCGGGACAGGTTCTGAAGCTTTCTTT. Translating gives CASRGPTTGTGSEAFF.